The 31 T cell receptor beta chains below all came from one sample that was sequenced in a study of T cell repertoires in cytomegalovirus infection. TCRdb called the reads again in MiXCR, with one record for every CDR3 protein. This table has 150,000 to 200,000 distinct CDR3 sequences, about an eighth appearing once. The sequencing input was PBMCs. The receptors originated from a human donor in good health (CMV status not recorded). Some clones in this sample may be carry-over from other donors' samples.

This chain uses TRBV7-3 with TRBJ1-2; TRBD1 matches at 8 bases. The CDR3 is 13 amino acids. The junction had 3 bases not matched to a gene; V was cut back by 2 bases and J by 7 bases. CDR1 is SGHTA and CDR2 is FQGTGA in the germline V gene. This CDR3 reads CASSLRRGLGYTF. The CDR3 DNA sequence: TGTGCCAGCAGCTTACGCAGGGGGCTTGGCTACACCTTC.

There are many counts of this clonotype. The chain combines TRBV28 with TRBJ1-5; TRBD1 aligns across 8 bases. J lost 0 bases, V lost 6 bases, and 4 bases had no gene match. The CDR3 length is 15 residues. Germline CDR1 reads MDHEN; CDR2 reads SYDVKM. The CDR3 region is CASSQGADSNQPQHF. The DNA for the CDR3 is TGTGCCAGCAGCCAGGGGGCGGATAGCAATCAGCCCCAGCATTTT.

This chain joins TRBV20-1 and TRBJ1-2; D unresolved. Germline V lookup: CDR1 DFQATT, CDR2 SNEGSKA (reference sequence). CDR3 length: 13 amino acids. Trimming stripped 6 bases from V and 0 bases from J, with 11 bases between. The CDR3 is CSAREGSNYGYTF. The CDR3 region has the DNA TGCAGTGCCCGCGAGGGATCTAACTATGGCTACACCTTC.

This clonotype was seen repeatedly, ten times or more. The rearrangement uses TRBV7-6 and TRBJ1-1; D is unclear. The CDR3 runs 13 residues. V lost 4 bases and J 0 bases, leaving 6 bases between the germline ends. The germline V gene has CDR1 SGHVS and CDR2 FNYEAQ. The CDR3 loop is CASSSKLNTEAFF. CDR3 coding DNA: TGTGCCAGCAGCTCCAAGTTGAACACTGAAGCTTTCTTT.

This clonotype qualifies as medium-sized (0.01 to 0.1%). DNA of the CDR3: TGTGCCAGCAGCCCCAGACAGGGCGGTAGCACAGATACGCAGTATTTT. Translating it yields CASSPRQGGSTDTQYF. The chain recombines TRBV7-2 with TRBJ2-3, with 7 bases matching TRBD1. The CDR3 spans 16 residues. Germline CDR1 reads SGHTA; CDR2 reads FQGNSA. With 5 bases clipped from V and 0 bases from J, the junction kept 8 bases outside the gene matches.

The table lists this clonotype with many counts. The rearrangement links TRBV29-1 to TRBJ2-1, with 8 bases that match TRBD2. Germline trimming cut 4 bases from V and 2 bases from J; bases unmatched to any gene: 4. This CDR3 region has 14 residues. Germline values: CDR1 SQVTM, CDR2 ANQGSEA. CDR3 loop: CSVGREGPYNEQFF. CDR3 in DNA: TGCAGCGTTGGTCGGGAGGGACCCTACAATGAGCAGTTCTTC.

This clonotype has at least ten counts. J is TRBJ1-2 and V is TRBV12-3 or TRBV12-4, with D tentatively TRBD1 (5 bases). The germline V and J ends were trimmed by 8 bases and 3 bases, with 19 bases remaining between them. CDR3 length: 15 residues. The CDR3 loop is CASFSFRDGDYGYTF. For the CDR3, the DNA is TGTGCCAGCTTTTCCTTCAGGGATGGGGACTATGGCTACACCTTC.

This clonotype came up a few times. The chain uses TRBV19 and TRBJ1-1; no reliable D call. The CDR3 extends over 15 amino acids. Per germline, CDR1 LNHDA and CDR2 SQIVND (reference sequence). Trimming took 1 base from V and 0 from J, leaving 9 bases between them. CDR3 bases: TGTGCCAGTAGTATAGGGGTAGTGCTGAACACTGAAGCTTTCTTT. Translated, it gives CASSIGVVLNTEAFF. The entire variable domain, with the rest obtained from reference TRBV19 and TRBJ1-1, is as follows: DGGITQSPKYLFRKEGQNVTLSCEQNLNHDAMYWYRQDPGQGLRLIYYSQIVNDFQKGDIAEGYSVSREKKESFPLTVTSAQKNPTAFYLCASSIGVVLNTEAFFGQGTRLTVV.

On this clonotype: An end of the junction differs from the germline gene, which may be a read error. V usage is TRBV12-3 or TRBV12-4 and J usage is TRBJ2-7; D tentatively reads TRBD1 or TRBD2 (5 bases each). This CDR3 spans 14 amino acids. In DNA, the CDR3 is TGTACCAGCAGTTTACTCGGGAAGGGGTACGAGCAGTACTTC. Protein product: CTSSLLGKGYEQYF.

This clonotype has only a few counts. V gene TRBV14 combines with J gene TRBJ1-5; D unclear. CDR1 is SGHDN, CDR2 FVKESK, per germline. The length of the CDR3 is 13 residues. V was trimmed by 4 bases and J by 9 bases, leaving 13 bases between them. CDR3 sequence (DNA): TGTGCCAGCAGCCTTGTCCATAAATGGCCCCAGCATTTT. Amino acid sequence: CASSLVHKWPQHF.

This clonotype was counted ten times or more. The chain employs TRBV7-2 and TRBJ1-2; D might be TRBD1 (5 bases). CDR1 SGHTA and CDR2 FQGNSA come from the germline V gene. Trimming took 2 bases from V and 7 from J, leaving 17 bases between them. The length of the CDR3 is 15 residues. The CDR3 DNA reads as TGTGCCAGCAGCTTATCTGGGGCCCTAAGACGTGGCTACACCTTC. Residues: CASSLSGALRRGYTF.

The chain has TRBV4-3 and TRBJ2-1; D may correspond to TRBD1 or TRBD2 (5 bases each). The V and J ends lost 4 bases and 4 bases respectively, with 14 bases between them. Germline CDR1 and CDR2: LGHNA and YSLEER. This CDR3 region has 15 residues. The chain's CDR3 is CASSLDSGLYNEQFF. The CDR3 DNA follows: TGCGCCAGCAGCCTAGACAGCGGCCTTTACAATGAGCAGTTCTTC.

This clonotype has a count of ten or more. The chain carries TRBV7-2 and TRBJ1-5, with unresolved D. V dropped 5 bases and J dropped 2 bases, with 10 bases sitting between them. CDR1 and CDR2 (germline): SGHTA, FQGNSA. The length of the CDR3 is 14 residues. This chain's CDR3 is CASSAREGNQPQHF. The CDR3 coding sequence is TGTGCCAGCAGCGCCCGGGAGGGCAATCAGCCCCAGCATTTT. The full variable domain, its missing parts supplied by reference TRBV7-2 and TRBJ1-5, is GAGVSQSPSNKVTEKGKDVELRCDPISGHTALYWYRQSLGQGLEFLIYFQGNSAPDKSGLPSDRFSAERTGGSVSTLTIQRTQQEDSAVYLCASSAREGNQPQHFGDGTRLSIL.

This clonotype has just a few counts. CDR3 DNA: TGTGCCAGTAGTATAGATCCCTTTCATGAGCAGTTCTTC. Translating it yields CASSIDPFHEQFF. This chain uses TRBV19 with TRBJ2-1; D gene uncertain. This CDR3 has 13 amino acids. Trimming stripped 0 bases from V and 8 bases from J, with 8 bases between. Germline V gene sequence: CDR1 LNHDA, CDR2 SQIVND (reference sequence).

This chain joins TRBV3-1 and TRBJ1-2, with D tentatively TRBD1 (5 bases). The CDR3 has 17 amino acids. The germline V and J ends were trimmed by 3 bases and 5 bases, with 22 bases remaining between them. Germline-derived CDR1 and CDR2 are LGHDT and YNNKEL (reference sequence). Written as DNA, the CDR3 is TGTGCCAGCAGCCAGACTGGTTTTACCCGGGACCCTTATGGCTACACCTTC. Its protein is CASSQTGFTRDPYGYTF.

Remarks on this clonotype: Possible read error: a much larger clone is one base away. V and J are TRBV7-9 and TRBJ2-1, with D perhaps TRBD1 or TRBD2 (5 bases each). The CDR3 totals 15 residues. The germline CDR1 and CDR2 sequences are SEHNR and FQNEAQ (reference sequence). Here the CDR3 DNA reads TGTGCCAGCAGCCAGGGTGAGGGAACCTACAATGAGCAGTCCTTC. Its protein is CASSQGEGTYNEQSF.

The rearrangement joins TRBV2 to TRBJ1-6; 7 nucleotides align to TRBD1. Trimming at V came to 8 bases and at J to 9 bases, leaving 7 bases not matched to a gene. The CDR3 extends over 13 amino acids. Germline lookup yields CDR1 SNHLY and CDR2 FYNNEI. The CDR3, as DNA: TGTGCCAGCCTCCGACAGGGAGGTTCACCCCTCCACTTT. It encodes CASLRQGGSPLHF.

This clonotype occurred a few times. The V and J genes are TRBV10-3 and TRBJ1-3; perhaps TRBD1 as D (5 bases). Germline CDR1 reads ENHRY; CDR2 reads SYGVKD. The CDR3 length is 16 residues. V was cut by 8 bases and J by 6 bases, with 23 bases left in between. The CDR3 DNA follows: TGTGCCATCTCTGAAGGGGAGATGGCAACTGTAAACACCATATATTTT. Its translation is CAISEGEMATVNTIYF.

The V and J genes are TRBV6-2 or TRBV6-3 and TRBJ1-2; D not resolved. This CDR3 is 16 amino acids long. Trimming cost V 5 bases and J 3 bases, with 19 bases left between them. Per germline, CDR1 MNHEY and CDR2 SVGEGT. CDR3 bases: TGTGCCAGCAGTCGTCGGCGGGCTGGCTGGGACTATGGCTACACCTTC. It specifies CASSRRRAGWDYGYTF.

There are many counts of this clonotype. The V gene is TRBV12-3 or TRBV12-4, the J gene TRBJ2-6; no definite D call. This CDR3 has 17 residues. V dropped 3 bases and J dropped 0 bases, with 12 bases sitting between them. The CDR3 DNA reads TGTGCCAGCAGTTTCGGCAGGTTGGGCTCTGGGGCCAACGTCCTGACTTTC. Translating gives CASSFGRLGSGANVLTF.

The rearrangement uses TRBV19 and TRBJ2-2; TRBD1 aligns across 9 bases. J lost 9 bases, V lost 4 bases, and 3 bases had no gene match. The CDR3 runs to 13 residues. CDR1 is LNHDA and CDR2 is SQIVND in the germline V gene (reference sequence). CDR3 nucleotide sequence: TGTGCCAGTAGTAGGACAGGGGACCGGGAGCTGTTTTTT. It translates to CASSRTGDRELFF.

This clonotype was seen a single time. The chain is built from TRBV29-1 and TRBJ2-6; either TRBD1 or TRBD2 may supply D (5 bases each). Germline V gene sequence: CDR1 SQVTM, CDR2 ANQGSEA. The CDR3 has 15 amino acids. Trimming removed 5 bases from V and 0 bases from J, with 11 bases in between. CDR3 loop: CSVWTTSSGANVLTF. CDR3 DNA sequence: TGCAGCGTTTGGACAACTAGCTCTGGGGCCAACGTCCTGACTTTC.

This chain joins TRBV29-1 and TRBJ2-2, with D perhaps TRBD1 or TRBD2 (5 bases each). The CDR3 length is 14 residues. Trimming took 6 bases from V and 2 from J, leaving 13 bases between them. Germline V gene sequence: CDR1 SQVTM, CDR2 ANQGSEA. The CDR3 protein is CSVPGRTNTGELFF. CDR3 bases: TGCAGCGTCCCGGGACGGACTAACACCGGGGAGCTGTTTTTT.

Many counts were recorded for this clonotype. CDR3 nucleotide sequence: TGTGCCAGCAGCTTATCCACCGGGACCTTAAAACCTGAAGCTTTCTTT. Amino acids: CASSLSTGTLKPEAFF. V usage is TRBV7-6 and J usage is TRBJ1-1, with D possibly being TRBD1 (5 bases). Trimming pared 2 bases from V and 6 bases from J, leaving 19 bases between. The CDR3 covers 16 residues. Germline V lookup: CDR1 SGHVS, CDR2 FNYEAQ.

This clonotype was counted at least ten times. The chain employs TRBV6-2 or TRBV6-3 and TRBJ1-4; the D is unclear. V dropped 5 bases and J dropped 7 bases, with 8 bases sitting between them. The V gene's germline CDR1 is MNHEY and CDR2 SVGEGT. This CDR3 contains 12 residues. DNA for the CDR3: TGTGCCAGCAGTCCAGTATCTGAAAAACTGTTTTTT. Its protein product is CASSPVSEKLFF.

The chain is built from TRBV4-1 and TRBJ1-4; D unclear. V lost 0 bases, J lost 0 bases, and 14 bases lay in between. CDR1 is MGHRA and CDR2 is YSYEKL in the germline V gene. The CDR3 totals 18 residues. The CDR3 protein is CASSQERGGRATNEKLFF. CDR3 nucleotides: TGCGCCAGCAGCCAAGAGAGAGGTGGGAGGGCAACTAATGAAAAACTGTTTTTT.

This clonotype has a count of ten or more. The DNA of the CDR3 is TGTGCCAGCAGTGTTGTGACAGATACGCAGTATTTT. This sequence encodes CASSVVTDTQYF. J is TRBJ2-3 and V is TRBV25-1, with D uncertain. The CDR3 is 12 amino acids. The germline gives CDR1 MGHDK, CDR2 SYGVNS. V dropped 4 bases and J dropped 3 bases, with 5 bases sitting between them.

The chain combines TRBV29-1 with TRBJ1-3; D ambiguous. CDR3 length equals 12 residues. Deletions cut 7 bases from V and 2 bases from J, with 9 bases between. CDR1 is SQVTM and CDR2 is ANQGSEA in the germline V gene. The CDR3 here is CSAGVAGNTIYF. CDR3 in DNA: TGCAGCGCCGGAGTTGCTGGAAACACCATATATTTT.

The rearrangement links TRBV5-1 to TRBJ1-4; 7 bases are a match to TRBD1. The V gene's germline CDR1 is SGHRS and CDR2 YFSETQ. The CDR3 spans 14 residues. The ends lost 0 bases at V and 7 bases at J; junction bases unmatched: 3. As DNA, the CDR3 is TGCGCCAGCAGCTTGGAACAGGGGCGTGAAAAACTGTTTTTT. It is translated as CASSLEQGREKLFF. The complete variable domain, with remaining parts taken from reference TRBV5-1 and TRBJ1-4, reads KAGVTQTPRYLIKTRGQQVTLSCSPISGHRSVSWYQQTPGQGLQFLFEYFSETQRNKGNFPGRFSGRQFSNSRSEMNVSTLELGDSALYLCASSLEQGREKLFFGSGTQLSVL.

There are many counts of this clonotype. V usage is TRBV7-2 and J usage is TRBJ2-1, with 8 bases that match TRBD2. After removal of 8 bases from V and 5 bases from J, the junction contained 11 bases not matched to a gene. This CDR3 contains 15 residues. The germline CDR1 and CDR2 sequences are SGHTA and FQGNSA. CDR3 DNA: TGTGCCAGCTCCCGGGTCGGGGGGGCGAACAATGAGCAGTTCTTC. It translates to CASSRVGGANNEQFF.

The sample holds a few counts of this clonotype. This rearrangement joins TRBV5-6 to TRBJ1-1, with 7 bases lining up with TRBD1. V shed 4 bases and J 8 bases; nucleotides not matched to a gene: 11. Germline V lookup: CDR1 SGHDT, CDR2 YYEEEE. This CDR3 has 14 residues. CDR3 amino acids: CASSGTGALEEAFF. The CDR3 DNA sequence: TGTGCCAGCAGCGGTACAGGGGCCCTCGAGGAAGCTTTCTTT.